Presented here are 13 T cell receptor beta chains from one specimen sequenced in a study of tissue T cells after allogeneic stem cell transplantation. Time point indicated: mouse harvest day 14 after allogeneic transplant. Mouse grafts combined 10^7 T-cell-depleted bone marrow cells with 10^6 splenic CD5+ T cells. TCRdb's copy holds only in-frame clones and misses some; the assay was immunoSEQ multiplex PCR. The sample carries about 7,700 clones, roughly a third recorded once. Sequenced input: skin. The receptor set was obtained from a female BALB/c mouse given C57BL/6 T cells with graft-versus-host disease after an allogeneic hematopoietic cell transplant.

This clone has only one observation. Germline and genes: mouse. The DNA ends 1 residue before the CDR3 does, and the rest of the CDR3 is filled in from the germline J gene. The chain carries TRBV23 and TRBJ2-5. CDR1 and CDR2 from the germline V gene are KGHTA and FQNQQP. The CDR3 is 13 residues long. The covered CDR3 bases are TGCTCCAGCAGTCAAGGAAACCAAGACACCCAGTAC. Its translation is CSSSQGNQDTQY. The full CDR3 protein is CSSSQGNQDTQYF. Full variable domain (missing parts from reference TRBV23 and TRBJ2-5): DAAVTQKPRYLIKMKGQEAEMKCIPEKGHTAVFWYQQKQSKELKFLIYFQNQQPLDQIDMVKERFSAVCPSSSLCSLGIRTCEAEDSALYLCSSSQGNQDTQYFGPGTRLLVL.

About this clone: All gene names here are mouse names. The read halts 1 residue ahead of the CDR3 end, with the missing end drawn from the germline J gene. The V gene is TRBV19, the J gene TRBJ1-6, with TRBD1 identical over 10 bases. TRBJ1-6 is reported as an ORF; its role is uncertain. The CDR3 spans 15 residues. Germline V gene data show CDR1 as FNHDT and CDR2 as SITEND (reference sequence). J gave up 7 bases and V 2 bases, and 3 bases lay outside the gene matches. Incomplete CDR3 DNA: TGTGCCAGCAGTATGACAGGGGGCGGGAATTCGCCCCTCTAC. Translated: CASSMTGGGNSPLY. The full-length CDR3 reads as CASSMTGGGNSPLYF.

The count of this clone is one. Germline and genes here are mouse. Read coverage stops 1 residue before the CDR3 terminus; the germline J gene supplies the remainder. This sequence joins TRBV13-2 and TRBJ2-5; 8 bases are shared with TRBD1. The V gene end was trimmed by 3 bases and the J gene end by 5 bases; junction bases not matched to a gene: 5. The CDR3 has 14 amino acids. The germline V gene encodes CDR1 NNHNN and CDR2 SYGAGS (reference sequence). The chain's CDR3 is CASGVQGDGDTQYF. Incomplete CDR3 DNA: TGTGCCAGCGGTGTACAGGGGGATGGAGACACCCAGTAC.

To note about this clone: Gene names and germline refer to mouse. The DNA ends 1 residue before the CDR3 does, and the rest of the CDR3 is filled in from the germline J gene. The V and J genes are TRBV26 and TRBJ1-6; 10 bases fit TRBD1. TRBJ1-6 is known as an ORF, though its function is uncertain. V trimming: 4 bases; J trimming: 3 bases; junction bases outside the gene matches: 3. Germline CDR1 reads KGHPV; CDR2 reads FQNQEV (reference sequence). The CDR3 length is 16 residues. Partial CDR3 DNA: TGTGCCAGCAGTCCGGACAGGGGGTTCTATAATTCGCCCCTCTAC. Translation: CASSPDRGFYNSPLY. The CDR3 as a whole reads CASSPDRGFYNSPLYF.

This clone appeared a few times. Germline and genes: mouse. Sequencing ends 1 residue short of the CDR3 end; the germline J gene provides the rest. This rearrangement joins TRBV19 to TRBJ2-5; no reliable D call. Germline V gene data show CDR1 as FNHDT and CDR2 as SITEND (reference sequence). The CDR3 is 14 amino acids. V was shortened by 2 bases and J by 2 bases, with 9 bases between the two germline ends. The CDR3 is CASSIRGRQDTQYF. The covered CDR3 bases are TGTGCCAGCAGTATCCGGGGTCGCCAAGACACCCAGTAC. Complete variable domain (other parts from reference TRBV19 and TRBJ2-5): GGIITQTPKFLIGQEGQKLTLKCQQNFNHDTMYWYRQDSGKGLRLIYYSITENDLQKGDLSEGYDASREKKSSFSLTVTSAQKNEMAVFLCASSIRGRQDTQYFGPGTRLLVL.

A word on this clone: Mouse names are used for the genes. The read gets to within 1 residue of the CDR3 end, and the germline J gene fills in the rest. The genes are TRBV26 and TRBJ2-3; TRBD1 is a possible D gene (5 bases). V was cut by 6 bases and J by 0 bases, with 10 bases left in between. Looked up from germline, CDR1 is KGHPV and CDR2 is FQNQEV (reference sequence). CDR3 length equals 14 residues. CDR3 protein: CASSLRVSAETLYF. The CDR3 bases that were read are TGTGCCAGCAGCCTCAGGGTTAGTGCAGAAACGCTGTAT.

On this clone: The gene names given are mouse names. The CDR3 end falls 1 residue outside the read, so it is completed with the germline J gene. The rearrangement uses TRBV2 and TRBJ1-1; unclear D gene. Trimming took off 0 bases at V and 2 bases at J, with 10 bases between the two ends. The CDR3 loop spans 15 amino acids. In germline, CDR1 is LGHNA, CDR2 YSYQKL. The part of the CDR3 DNA that was read is TGTGCCAGCAGCCAAGAGGGCCGGGGTAACACAGAAGTCTTC. Protein product: CASSQEGRGNTEVF. Given in full, the CDR3 is CASSQEGRGNTEVFF.

Note on this clone: Any gene name here is a mouse gene name. The CDR3 end falls 1 residue outside the read, so it is completed with the germline J gene. The J gene is TRBJ1-2, the V gene TRBV3; 9 bases agree with TRBD1. Germline V gene lookup returns CDR1 SNHLY and CDR2 FYNGKV (reference sequence). This CDR3 is built from 13 residues. The trim removed 8 bases at V and 1 base at J, leaving 2 bases unmatched. The CDR3 sequence is CASSGQGNSDYTF. The covered CDR3 bases are TGTGCCAGCTCGGGACAGGGAAACTCCGACTACACC.

About this clone: Mouse germline and gene names are used. The sequenced part of the CDR3 DNA is TGTGCCAGCACAGGACTGGGGGAGGCCACCTTGTAC. Amino acids: CASTGLGEATLY. The complete CDR3 sequence is CASTGLGEATLYF. The chain recombines TRBV26 with TRBJ2-4, with 10 bases aligning to TRBD2. The sequence runs out 1 residue before the end of the CDR3; the remainder is reconstructed from the germline J gene. Germline CDR1 reads KGHPV; CDR2 reads FQNQEV (reference sequence). The CDR3 sequence is 13 residues long. V lost 7 bases and J lost 8; bases outside the gene matches: 6. The variable domain in full, completed from reference TRBV26 and TRBJ2-4, reads NSKVIQTPRYLVKGQGQKAKMRCIPEKGHPVVFWYQQNKNNEFKFLINFQNQEVLQQIDMTEKRFSAECPSNSPCSLEIQSSEAGDSALYLCASTGLGEATLYFGAGTRLSVL.

Concerning this clone: Mouse gene names apply. The sequenced fragment ends 1 residue before the CDR3 boundary, so the rest is inferred from the germline J gene. V gene TRBV23 combines with J gene TRBJ2-1; the table's D gene call, TRBD1, was not cross checked with the DNA. The CDR3 is made up of 13 amino acids. Germline assignment: CDR1 KGHTA and CDR2 FQNQQP. CDR3 region: CSSRRGWDAEQFF. The sequenced CDR3 bases are TGCTCCAGCAGGAGGGGGTGGGATGCTGAGCAGTTC.

Worth noting for this clone: The germline and genes are mouse ones. The read ends 1 residue early relative to the CDR3; the germline J gene fills the gap. The chain employs TRBV12-1 and TRBJ1-3; D gene unclear. The CDR3 extends over 8 amino acids. Germline V CDR1 and CDR2: SGHSN, HYEKVE. The CDR3 loop reads CDKNTLYF. CDR3 DNA (partial): TGTGACAAAAATACGCTCTAT.

In regard to this clone: The gene symbols are mouse symbols. With the read ending 1 residue before the CDR3 end, the germline J gene is used to fill in that end. The chain carries TRBV26 and TRBJ1-1; no reliable D call. The CDR3 runs 12 residues. V lost 1 base and J 6 bases, leaving 6 bases between the germline ends. Per the germline V gene, CDR1 is KGHPV and CDR2 is FQNQEV (reference sequence). CDR3 bases read: TGTGCCAGCAGTCTGTTGGGCCCAGAAGTCTTC. Amino acid sequence: CASSLLGPEVF. The whole CDR3 is CASSLLGPEVFF.

This clone showed up just a few times. Gene names refer to mouse genes. The observed sequence ends 1 residue before the CDR3 terminus, with the missing tail filled in from the germline J gene. The rearrangement links TRBV24 to TRBJ2-1; 8 bases fit TRBD1. The CDR3 sequence is 14 residues long. Losses at the gene ends were 2 bases for V and 7 bases for J; bases not matched to a gene: 4. The V gene's germline CDR1 is KGHTA and CDR2 FRNEEI. The CDR3 protein is CASSLSRGQAEQFF. The CDR3 DNA, read in part, is TGTGCCAGCAGTCTGAGCAGGGGGCAGGCTGAGCAGTTC.